Listed below are T cell receptor beta chains from one sample, sequenced in a study of cytomegalovirus exposure and HLA in healthy donors. Here immunoSEQ multiplex PCR was the method, and the copy in TCRdb shows in-frame clones only, minus some. The table has roughly 150,000 clones, about 88% seen once. The sample consisted of PBMCs. These receptor sequences come from a man aged 18-30 years in good health and CMV-seropositive. CDR3s include the opening cysteine and the closing phenylalanine or tryptophan. A D gene is named only where the DNA matches it firmly. The listing skips clone size in some rows; elsewhere it reads once, few, many or a size class.

J gene | V gene | clone size | D gene | CDR3 DNA | CDR3 protein
TRBJ1-2 | TRBV7-6 | NA | NA | TGTGCCAGCAGCTTACAGGGTGGCTATGGCTACACCTTC | CASSLQGGYGYTF
TRBJ1-2 | TRBV5-1 | many | NA | TGCGCCAGCAGCCCCAGGGAGGCACCGGACGGCTACACCTTC | CASSPREAPDGYTF
TRBJ1-2 | TRBV18 | NA | NA | TGTGCCAGCTCACCGGAGTCGGGTGTCAGGGGCTATGGCTACACCTTC | CASSPESGVRGYGYTF
TRBJ2-1 | TRBV2 | NA | TRBD2 | TGTGCCAGCAGAACTAGCGGGAGTTTCCATGAGCAGTTCTTC | CASRTSGSFHEQFF
TRBJ2-7 | TRBV7-8 | NA | TRBD1 | TGTGCCAGCAGCCTCGGCCCGGACAGGGTTAACGAGCAGTACTTC | CASSLGPDRVNEQYF
TRBJ1-2 | TRBV2 | few | TRBD1 | TGTGCCAGGGATAGACAGGGGAGGGGTGGCTACACCTTC | CARDRQGRGGYTF
TRBJ2-2 | TRBV7-9 | once | NA | TGTGCCGGAACCAGGGGCTGGGACACCGGGGAGCTGTTTTTT | CAGTRGWDTGELFF
TRBJ1-2 | TRBV18 | NA | TRBD1 | TGTGCCAGCCCGACTGAGACAGGGGTTGGAAATGGCTACACCTTC | CASPTETGVGNGYTF
TRBJ1-4 | TRBV6-1 | NA | NA | TGTGCCAGCACTTCCGTCGGGGGGCGAGCCGAAAAACTGTTTTTT | CASTSVGGRAEKLFF
TRBJ1-5 | TRBV6-1 | NA | TRBD1 | TGTGCCAGCAGTACTAACAGGGGGCAGGGGCAGCCCCAGCATTTT | CASSTNRGQGQPQHF